The following is a T cell receptor beta chain sequence with its context. Its antigen remains undetermined. Base qualities are not at hand, and no much larger clone is one base apart. The receptor library was made with the immunoSEQ multiplex PCR assay. For most patients, genomic DNA was subjected to high-throughput TCR-beta CDR3 sequencing by Adaptive Biotechnologies. Processing in the source paper ran as follows. Adaptive's ImmunoSEQ software supplied the TCR sequencing data for around 17 patients, while MiXCR and VDJtools were used to process a few other patients. CDR3 nucleotide sequences shared between donor and recipient were removed because the origin of such sequences could not be assigned. At least 2-fold expansion over unstimulated cells and a minimum CFSE-low frequency of 0.002% (template counts) or 0.001% (read counts) were required for clones to be classified as alloreactive. Mappable clones were those detected in sequenced pre-transplant spleen, lymph node, or MLR CFSE-low populations of the donor or recipient. Cumulative frequency of alloreactive clones was calculated as a percentage of all sequences weighted by copy number. TCRdb carries this immuneACCESS record with in-frame sequences only. Its versions omit some clonotypes, under half of them owing to an unresolved V gene in the studies checked, with the rest unexplained. Clone size and the V and J calls come from that table; the DNA yielded D and trimming. For this sample the table gives about 43,000 clones, of which about 95% were detected only once. The ten largest account for about 1.6% of the sample.

This record belongs to a study of graft-versus-host responses after intestinal transplantation (dated by TCRdb to about 2021). Context from the whole study: The transplants that recipients received were multivisceral, liver-intestinal, or isolated intestinal. Anti-thymocyte globulin induction was given to all recipients, followed by maintenance tacrolimus and steroids for approximately three years. After intestinal transplantation, graft-versus-host and host-versus-graft alloreactive T cell clones were followed in the graft, circulation and bone marrow using bulk TCR-beta CDR3 sequencing. Alloreactive clones were identified by sequencing pre-transplant mixed lymphocyte reaction products and comparing them with unstimulated pre-transplant donor and recipient T cells. Of the roughly 24 intestinal transplant recipients enrolled in the cohort, one of whom was a retransplant, a few patients without pretransplant specimens were excluded. A peak of at least 4% donor T cells among recipient peripheral blood mononuclear cells was the definition used for donor T cell macrochimerism. Instead of going to the commercial service, samples from three later patients were sequenced in-house on an Illumina MiSeq and processed with MiXCR.

In the first month after transplant, blood samples were collected up to 4 times, and after that at least monthly when available. V is clipped by 5 bases and J by 6 bases, and the sequence between their germline boundaries is 7 bases long. The CDR3 measures 12 amino acids from cysteine to phenylalanine. Just the 36-base CDR3 DNA is kept, in frame starting at base 1. The germline V gene yields KGHSH for CDR1 and LQKENI for CDR2. Findings and caveats that apply to the study as a whole: High GvH to HvG T cell clonal ratios were observed in the allografts of patients with donor T cell macrochimerism. Peak levels of circulating GvH clones were associated with declines in HvG clones early after transplant. GvH clones were found in recipient bone marrow, and some of the GvH clones appeared earlier in ileal mucosa or blood, which is consistent with an intestinal mucosal origin. The conclusions were limited by the relatively low number and heterogeneity of the intestinal transplant patients.

This clonotype was obtained from a human patient who received an intestinal transplant, so some T cells may come from the graft donor. The rearranged segments are TRBV18 and TRBJ1-4; the D gene cannot be resolved reliably. The material was PBMCs, obtained approximately 350 days after intestinal transplant. The CDR3 region has the sequence CASSVGDEKLFF. The DNA sequence is TGTGCCAGCTCAGTTGGGGATGAAAAACTGTTTTTT.